A single sample gave rise to the 17 T cell receptor beta chains below, sequenced in a study of blood T cell repertoires in COVID-19. The table came from immunoSEQ multiplex PCR; TCRdb's copy has only in-frame clones and leaves some out. The sample lists about 200,000 clones; 85% to 90% were seen once. Sequencing was carried out using PBMCs or T cells enriched from blood (not recorded which). The receptors were sampled from a man younger than 40 who had recovered from COVID-19.

J is TRBJ2-5 and V is TRBV7-6; the D is unclear. The CDR3 totals 13 residues. Trimming shortened V by 0 bases and J by 3 bases, and 5 bases separated the two germline ends. Germline loops: CDR1 SGHVS, CDR2 FNYEAQ. This CDR3 reads CASSLALKETQYF. CDR3 bases: TGTGCCAGCAGCTTAGCCTTAAAAGAGACCCAGTACTTC. The complete variable domain, with remaining parts taken from reference TRBV7-6 and TRBJ2-5, reads GAGVSQSPRYKVTKRGQDVALRCDPISGHVSLYWYRQALGQGPEFLTYFNYEAQQDKSGLPNDRFSAERPEGSISTLTIQRTEQRDSAMYRCASSLALKETQYFGPGTRLLVL.

This clone came up a few times. This chain uses TRBV11-2 with TRBJ2-7, with D tentatively TRBD2 (6 bases). V lost 8 bases and J lost 7, with 18 bases in between. Germline-derived CDR1 and CDR2 are SGHAT and FQNNGV. The CDR3 has 13 amino acids. DNA of the CDR3: TGTGCCAGCCAACCTGGGGAGGAGTGGGAGCAGTACTTC. Its protein is CASQPGEEWEQYF.

This chain connects TRBV4-1 to TRBJ2-5; D might be TRBD2 (6 bases). CDR1 and CDR2 (germline): MGHRA, YSYEKL. The V end lost 0 bases, the J end lost 4 bases, and 18 bases lay between the germline ends. This CDR3 has 17 residues. This chain's CDR3 is CASSQEVPGPRGETQYF. The CDR3 DNA is TGCGCCAGCAGCCAAGAGGTCCCGGGGCCGCGGGGAGAGACCCAGTACTTC.

This clone is a singleton in its sample. The V and J genes are TRBV2 and TRBJ1-2; D is unresolved. Germline V gene sequence: CDR1 SNHLY, CDR2 FYNNEI. Trimming left V 8 bases short and J 2 bases short, with 15 bases between. The CDR3 totals 14 residues. The CDR3 DNA reads TGTGCCAGCGTGTTGCGGAACATCAACTATGGCTACACCTTC. It is translated as CASVLRNINYGYTF.

Only a few counts were recorded for this clone. The J gene is TRBJ1-1, the V gene TRBV18; D perhaps matches TRBD1 (5 bases). The CDR3 covers 16 residues. V was cut by 2 bases and J by 4 bases, with 17 bases left in between. CDR1 is KGHSH and CDR2 is LQKENI in the germline V gene. The CDR3 here is CASSPTTAGVITEAFF. The CDR3 nucleotides are TGTGCCAGCTCACCAACGACAGCGGGGGTAATCACTGAAGCTTTCTTT.

The table lists this clone with a few counts. This CDR3 is CAISVLDRGTYEQYF. In nucleotides, the CDR3 is TGTGCCATCAGTGTTCTGGACAGGGGAACCTACGAGCAGTACTTC. This sequence joins TRBV10-3 and TRBJ2-7, with TRBD1 identical over 9 bases. The CDR3 sequence is 15 residues long. Unmatched junction bases numbered 6, after V lost 4 bases and J lost 2 bases. The germline gives CDR1 ENHRY, CDR2 SYGVKD.

Here the CDR3 DNA reads TGTGCCAGCAGGGTAGCCAGGGGACCCTATAATTCACCCCTCCACTTT. This sequence encodes CASRVARGPYNSPLHF. The chain uses TRBV2 and TRBJ1-6; a possible D gene is TRBD1 (6 bases). CDR1 and CDR2 (germline): SNHLY, FYNNEI. Trimming left V 6 bases short and J 2 bases short, with 14 bases between. This CDR3 has 16 residues.

J is TRBJ1-1 and V is TRBV9; 7 positions match TRBD1. The CDR3 has 14 residues. Germline V gene sequence: CDR1 SGDLS, CDR2 YYNGEE. The V gene end was trimmed by 1 base and the J gene end by 5 bases; junction bases not matched to a gene: 5. CDR3 DNA: TGTGCCAGCAGCGTAATAACAGGGGATACTGAAGCTTTCTTT. The encoded protein is CASSVITGDTEAFF. Together with reference TRBV9 and TRBJ1-1, the CDR3 gives the full variable domain: DSGVTQTPKHLITATGQRVTLRCSPRSGDLSVYWYQQSLDQGLQFLIQYYNGEERAKGNILERFSAQQFPDLHSELNLSSLELGDSALYFCASSVITGDTEAFFGQGTRLTVV.

This sequence joins TRBV29-1 and TRBJ1-2, with 10 bases fitting TRBD1. CDR3 length: 14 amino acids. Losses at the gene ends were 3 bases for V and 5 bases for J; bases not matched to a gene: 6. Germline assignment: CDR1 SQVTM and CDR2 ANQGSEA. The CDR3 DNA reads as TGCAGCGTTGAGCGACAGGGGGCAGGATATGGCTACACCTTC. It encodes CSVERQGAGYGYTF.

This clone is a singleton in its sample. The chain links TRBV7-2 to TRBJ2-4; unclear D gene. The V and J ends lost 0 bases and 1 base respectively, with 10 bases between them. The CDR3 runs to 16 residues. Germline V gene sequence: CDR1 SGHTA, CDR2 FQGNSA. The CDR3 region has the DNA TGTGCCAGCAGCTTAGCTGGCCCTGCTGCCAAAAACATTCAGTACTTC. Its translation is CASSLAGPAAKNIQYF.

V gene TRBV4-1 combines with J gene TRBJ2-3; TRBD2 agrees at 8 bases. Germline lookup yields CDR1 MGHRA and CDR2 YSYEKL. The CDR3 is 15 residues long. Trimming took 3 bases from V and 2 from J; bases not matched to a gene: 4. CDR3 nucleotides: TGCGCCAGCAGCCAGTTGGGACTAGACACAGATACGCAGTATTTT. It yields the protein CASSQLGLDTDTQYF.

The rearrangement uses TRBV27 and TRBJ2-2; D gene unclear. The V end was cut by 2 bases, the J end by 3 bases, with 4 bases between. The CDR3 has 13 residues. The V gene's germline CDR1 is MNHEY and CDR2 SMNVEV (reference sequence). The CDR3 sequence: CASSLTYTGELFF. The CDR3 DNA follows: TGTGCCAGCAGTTTAACATACACCGGGGAGCTGTTTTTT.

This clone came up a few times. This sequence joins TRBV11-3 and TRBJ2-3; 12 bases are a match to TRBD2. CDR3 length: 16 residues. Germline CDR1 and CDR2: SGHNT and YENEEA. Germline trimming cut 5 bases from V and 2 bases from J; bases unmatched to any gene: 5. This chain's CDR3 is CASSVTSGGPTDTQYF. CDR3 coding DNA: TGTGCCAGCAGCGTGACTAGCGGGGGACCCACAGATACGCAGTATTTT.

The rearrangement uses TRBV7-9 and TRBJ2-7, with 10 bases aligning to TRBD2. The CDR3 runs 16 residues. The germline V gene has CDR1 SEHNR and CDR2 FQNEAQ (reference sequence). With 3 bases clipped from V and 5 bases from J, the junction kept 10 bases outside the gene matches. The CDR3 DNA reads TGTGCCAGCAGCTTGGTTGGTAGCGGGGGGCCCAACGAGCAGTACTTC. Translated, it gives CASSLVGSGGPNEQYF.

The rearrangement joins TRBV6-1 to TRBJ1-5; a possible D gene is TRBD1 (5 bases). V was shortened by 3 bases and J by 4 bases, with 10 bases between the two germline ends. CDR1 MNHNS and CDR2 SASEGT come from the germline V gene. The CDR3 loop spans 14 amino acids. The CDR3 nucleotides read TGTGCCAGCAGTGAGGGGGGTAAGAATCAGCCCCAGCATTTT. Amino acids: CASSEGGKNQPQHF.

The chain is built from TRBV7-9 and TRBJ2-5; 7 bases fit TRBD1. The trim removed 5 bases at V and 5 bases at J, leaving 8 bases unmatched. The germline CDR1 and CDR2 sequences are SEHNR and FQNEAQ (reference sequence). CDR3 length: 14 residues. The CDR3 sequence: CASSTRQGGETQYF. CDR3 in DNA: TGTGCCAGCAGCACCCGACAGGGTGGGGAGACCCAGTACTTC.

The V gene is TRBV27, the J gene TRBJ2-1; 10 bases map to TRBD2. Losses at the gene ends were 7 bases for V and 5 bases for J; bases not matched to a gene: 8. The germline V gene encodes CDR1 MNHEY and CDR2 SMNVEV (reference sequence). The CDR3 sequence is 15 residues long. The CDR3 loop reads CASTPPSGRHNEQFF. The CDR3 DNA is TGTGCCAGCACTCCTCCTAGCGGGAGACACAATGAGCAGTTCTTC.